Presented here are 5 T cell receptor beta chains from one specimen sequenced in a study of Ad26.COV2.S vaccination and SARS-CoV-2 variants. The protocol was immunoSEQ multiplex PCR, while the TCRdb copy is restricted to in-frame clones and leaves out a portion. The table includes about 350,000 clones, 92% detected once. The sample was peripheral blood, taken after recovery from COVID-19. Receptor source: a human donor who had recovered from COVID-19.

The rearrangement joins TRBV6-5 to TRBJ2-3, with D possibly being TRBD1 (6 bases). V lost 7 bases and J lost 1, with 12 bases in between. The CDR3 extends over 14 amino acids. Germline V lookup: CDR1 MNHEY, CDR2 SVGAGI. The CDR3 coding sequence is TGTGCCAGCAAGAGGGGGTTCGGCACAGATACGCAGTATTTT. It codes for CASKRGFGTDTQYF.

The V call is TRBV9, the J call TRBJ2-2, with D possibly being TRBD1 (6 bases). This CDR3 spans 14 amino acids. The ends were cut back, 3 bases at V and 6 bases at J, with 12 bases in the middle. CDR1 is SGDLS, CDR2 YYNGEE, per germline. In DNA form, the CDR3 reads TGTGCCAGCAGCGCCGGCCCAGGGGCCGGGGAGCTGTTTTTT. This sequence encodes CASSAGPGAGELFF.

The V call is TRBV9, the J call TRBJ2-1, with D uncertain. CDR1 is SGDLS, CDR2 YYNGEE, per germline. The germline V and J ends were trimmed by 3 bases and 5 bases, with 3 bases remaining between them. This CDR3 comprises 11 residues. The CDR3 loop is CASSENNEQFF. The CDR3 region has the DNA TGTGCCAGCAGCGAAAACAATGAGCAGTTCTTC.

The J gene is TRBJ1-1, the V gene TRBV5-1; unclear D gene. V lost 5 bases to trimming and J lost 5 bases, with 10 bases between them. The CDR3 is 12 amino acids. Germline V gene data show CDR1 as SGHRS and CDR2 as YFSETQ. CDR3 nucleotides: TGCGCCAGCAGTAGCGGTAGGACTGAAGCTTTCTTT. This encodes CASSSGRTEAFF. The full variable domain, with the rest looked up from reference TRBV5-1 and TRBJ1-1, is KAGVTQTPRYLIKTRGQQVTLSCSPISGHRSVSWYQQTPGQGLQFLFEYFSETQRNKGNFPGRFSGRQFSNSRSEMNVSTLELGDSALYLCASSSGRTEAFFGQGTRLTVV.

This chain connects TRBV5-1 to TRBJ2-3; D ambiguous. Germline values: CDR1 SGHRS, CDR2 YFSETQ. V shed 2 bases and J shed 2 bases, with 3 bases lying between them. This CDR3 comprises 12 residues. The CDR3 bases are TGCGCCAGCAGCTTATACACAGATACGCAGTATTTT. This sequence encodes CASSLYTDTQYF. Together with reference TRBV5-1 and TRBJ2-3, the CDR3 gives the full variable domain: KAGVTQTPRYLIKTRGQQVTLSCSPISGHRSVSWYQQTPGQGLQFLFEYFSETQRNKGNFPGRFSGRQFSNSRSEMNVSTLELGDSALYLCASSLYTDTQYFGPGTRLTVL.